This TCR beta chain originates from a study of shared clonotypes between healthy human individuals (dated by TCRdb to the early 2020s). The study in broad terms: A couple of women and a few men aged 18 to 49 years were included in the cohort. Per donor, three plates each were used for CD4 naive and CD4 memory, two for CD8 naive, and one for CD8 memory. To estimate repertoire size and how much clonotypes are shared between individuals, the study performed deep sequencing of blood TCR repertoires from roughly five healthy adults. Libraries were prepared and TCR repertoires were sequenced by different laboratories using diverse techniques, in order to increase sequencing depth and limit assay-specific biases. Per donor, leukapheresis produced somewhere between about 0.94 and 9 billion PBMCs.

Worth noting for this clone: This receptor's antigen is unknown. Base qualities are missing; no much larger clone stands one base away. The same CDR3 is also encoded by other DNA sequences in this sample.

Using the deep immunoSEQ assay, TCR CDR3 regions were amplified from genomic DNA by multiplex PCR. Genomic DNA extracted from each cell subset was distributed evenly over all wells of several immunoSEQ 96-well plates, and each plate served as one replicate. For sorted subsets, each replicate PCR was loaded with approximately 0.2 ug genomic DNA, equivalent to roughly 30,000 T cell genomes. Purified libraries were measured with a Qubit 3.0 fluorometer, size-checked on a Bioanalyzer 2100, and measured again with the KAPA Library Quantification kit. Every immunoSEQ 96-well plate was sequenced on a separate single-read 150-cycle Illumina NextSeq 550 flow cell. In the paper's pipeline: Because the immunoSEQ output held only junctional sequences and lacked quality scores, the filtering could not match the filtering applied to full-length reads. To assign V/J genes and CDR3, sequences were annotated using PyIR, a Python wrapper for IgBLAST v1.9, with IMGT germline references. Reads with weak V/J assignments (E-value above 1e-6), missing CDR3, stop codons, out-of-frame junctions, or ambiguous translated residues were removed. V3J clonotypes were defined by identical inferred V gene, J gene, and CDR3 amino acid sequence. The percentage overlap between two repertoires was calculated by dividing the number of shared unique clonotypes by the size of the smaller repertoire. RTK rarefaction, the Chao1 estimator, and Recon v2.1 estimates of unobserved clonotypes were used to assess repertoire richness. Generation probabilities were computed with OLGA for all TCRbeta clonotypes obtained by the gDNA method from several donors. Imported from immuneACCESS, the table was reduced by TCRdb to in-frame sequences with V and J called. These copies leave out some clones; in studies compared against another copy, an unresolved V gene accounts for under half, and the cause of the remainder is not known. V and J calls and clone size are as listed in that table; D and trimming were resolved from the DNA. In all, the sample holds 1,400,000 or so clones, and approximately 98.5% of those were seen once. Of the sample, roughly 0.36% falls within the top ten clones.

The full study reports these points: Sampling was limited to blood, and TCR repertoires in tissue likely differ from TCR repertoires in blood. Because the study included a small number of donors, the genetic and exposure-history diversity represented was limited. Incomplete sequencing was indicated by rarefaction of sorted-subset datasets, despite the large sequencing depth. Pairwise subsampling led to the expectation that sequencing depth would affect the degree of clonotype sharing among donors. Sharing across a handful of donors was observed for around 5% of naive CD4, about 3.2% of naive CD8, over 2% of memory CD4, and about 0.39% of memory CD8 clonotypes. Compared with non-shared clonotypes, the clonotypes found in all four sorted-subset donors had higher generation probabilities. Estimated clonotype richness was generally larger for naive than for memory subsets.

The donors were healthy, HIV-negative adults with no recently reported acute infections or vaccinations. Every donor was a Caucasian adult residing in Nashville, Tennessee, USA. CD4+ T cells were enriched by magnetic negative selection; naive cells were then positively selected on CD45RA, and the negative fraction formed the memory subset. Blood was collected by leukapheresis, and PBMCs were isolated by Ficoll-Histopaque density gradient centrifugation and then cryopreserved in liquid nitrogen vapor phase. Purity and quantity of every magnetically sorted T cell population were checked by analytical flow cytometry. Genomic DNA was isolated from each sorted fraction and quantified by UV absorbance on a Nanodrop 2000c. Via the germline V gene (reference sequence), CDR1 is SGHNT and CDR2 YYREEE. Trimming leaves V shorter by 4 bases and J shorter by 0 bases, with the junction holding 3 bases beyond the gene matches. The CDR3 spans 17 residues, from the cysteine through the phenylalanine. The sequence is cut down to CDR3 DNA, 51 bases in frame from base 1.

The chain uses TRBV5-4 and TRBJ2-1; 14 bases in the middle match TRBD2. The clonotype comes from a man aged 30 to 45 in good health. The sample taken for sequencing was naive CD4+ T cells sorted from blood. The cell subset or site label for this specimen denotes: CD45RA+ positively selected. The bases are TGTGCCAGCAGCCCCGGGACTAGCGGGAGCTCCTACAATGAGCAGTTCTTC. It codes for CASSPGTSGSSYNEQFF.